These T cell receptor beta chains were read from a single sample in a study of EBV T-cell therapy then PD-1 blockade in nasopharyngeal carcinoma. Their target antigens are unknown. TCRdb's copy holds only in-frame clones and misses some; the assay was immunoSEQ multiplex PCR. The sample records approximately 21,000 clones, approximately 87% being singletons. The sequencing used CD8+ T cells from blood, collected at approximately day 61 from a patient whose treatment included autologous EBV-specific T cells and nivolumab. These receptors all come from a man aged 35 to 55 with nasopharyngeal carcinoma. Both conserved end residues are part of each CDR3. Fields, in order: CDR3 length, D gene, clone size, V gene, J gene, CDR3 DNA, CDR3 protein. The D gene is left open where the match is weak. For some rows the clone size is stated as once, few or many, or as a class when expanded; others skip it.

CDR3 length: 16; D gene: TRBD1; clone size: once; V gene: TRBV27; J gene: TRBJ1-2; CDR3 DNA: TGTGCCAGCAGTTTATCCCCCGGGACAGGGGACTATGGCTACACCTTC; CDR3 protein: CASSLSPGTGDYGYTF
CDR3 length: 16; D gene: NA; clone size: NA; V gene: TRBV5-5; J gene: TRBJ1-3; CDR3 DNA: TGTGCCAGCAGCCTGGGTAGGCTGGACGGTGGAAACACCATATATTTT; CDR3 protein: CASSLGRLDGGNTIYF
CDR3 length: 14; D gene: NA; clone size: NA; V gene: TRBV7-3; J gene: TRBJ2-1; CDR3 DNA: TGTGCCAGCAGCTTTGTTGGAGATAACAATGAGCAGTTCTTC; CDR3 protein: CASSFVGDNNEQFF
CDR3 length: 15; D gene: NA; clone size: once; V gene: TRBV7-3; J gene: TRBJ1-1; CDR3 DNA: TGTGCCAGCAGCTTAGTAAGGGGTGCGAACACTGAAGCTTTCTTT; CDR3 protein: CASSLVRGANTEAFF
CDR3 length: 15; D gene: NA; clone size: NA; V gene: TRBV27; J gene: TRBJ2-1; CDR3 DNA: TGTGCCAGCAGTTTACGGCAGCCTTCCTACAATGAGCAGTTCTTC; CDR3 protein: CASSLRQPSYNEQFF
CDR3 length: 15; D gene: TRBD1; clone size: few; V gene: TRBV9; J gene: TRBJ2-7; CDR3 DNA: TGTGCCAGCAGCGAGGCCGGGACAGGGACCTACGAGCAGTACTTC; CDR3 protein: CASSEAGTGTYEQYF
CDR3 length: 13; D gene: NA; clone size: NA; V gene: TRBV3-1/TRBV3-2; J gene: TRBJ2-1; CDR3 DNA: TGTGCCAGCAGCCTGACCCCAGCCAATGAGCAGTTCTTC; CDR3 protein: CASSLTPANEQFF
CDR3 length: 12; D gene: NA; clone size: NA; V gene: TRBV10-3; J gene: TRBJ1-2; CDR3 DNA: TGTGCCGTTCGGACTCAACATAATGCCTACACCTTC; CDR3 protein: CAVRTQHNAYTF
CDR3 length: 15; D gene: NA; clone size: NA; V gene: TRBV6-2/TRBV6-3; J gene: TRBJ2-6; CDR3 DNA: TGTGCCAGCAGTTACTCGATAGGTGGGGCCAACGTCCTGACTTTC; CDR3 protein: CASSYSIGGANVLTF
CDR3 length: 17; D gene: NA; clone size: NA; V gene: TRBV6-2/TRBV6-3; J gene: TRBJ2-7; CDR3 DNA: TGTGCCAGCAGTTACTCGAGAATTTTAACAGATTCCTACGAGCAGTACTTC; CDR3 protein: CASSYSRILTDSYEQYF
CDR3 length: 17; D gene: TRBD2; clone size: NA; V gene: TRBV9; J gene: TRBJ2-1; CDR3 DNA: TGTGCCAGCAGCCTTAGGACTAGCGGGGGGCCCAGGGCAGAGCAGTTCTTC; CDR3 protein: CASSLRTSGGPRAEQFF
CDR3 length: 13; D gene: NA; clone size: NA; V gene: TRBV6-6; J gene: TRBJ1-1; CDR3 DNA: TGTGCCAGCAGTCCCCTCGGTGACACTGAAGCTTTCTTT; CDR3 protein: CASSPLGDTEAFF
CDR3 length: 12; D gene: NA; clone size: NA; V gene: TRBV6-5; J gene: TRBJ2-7; CDR3 DNA: TGTGCCAGCAGTTACTCACGGGGTCAGGAGTACTTC; CDR3 protein: CASSYSRGQEYF
CDR3 length: 20; D gene: TRBD1; clone size: NA; V gene: TRBV2; J gene: TRBJ2-6; CDR3 DNA: TGTGCCAGCAGTGAAATTTTAGGACAGGGGGCTAATGGTGGGGCCAACGTCCTGACTTTC; CDR3 protein: CASSEILGQGANGGANVLTF
CDR3 length: 13; D gene: NA; clone size: NA; V gene: TRBV7-9; J gene: TRBJ2-1; CDR3 DNA: TGTGCCAGCAGCGGCCTCCCCCGTAATGAGCAGTTCTTC; CDR3 protein: CASSGLPRNEQFF
CDR3 length: 15; D gene: NA; clone size: NA; V gene: TRBV6-5; J gene: TRBJ2-3; CDR3 DNA: TGTGCCAGCAGACCCGGACGGCCCTACGTAGATACGCAGTATTTT; CDR3 protein: CASRPGRPYVDTQYF
CDR3 length: 15; D gene: TRBD1; clone size: NA; V gene: TRBV6-4; J gene: TRBJ2-3; CDR3 DNA: TGTGCCAGCAGTGACTCGACAGGGGGCGCAGATACGCAGTATTTT; CDR3 protein: CASSDSTGGADTQYF
CDR3 length: 12; D gene: NA; clone size: NA; V gene: TRBV15; J gene: TRBJ2-7; CDR3 DNA: TGTGCCACCCTCTCTGCGCAGTACGAGCAGTACTTC; CDR3 protein: CATLSAQYEQYF
CDR3 length: 16; D gene: TRBD2; clone size: NA; V gene: TRBV4-1; J gene: TRBJ2-3; CDR3 DNA: TGCGCCAGCAGCCGGTCTAGCGGGGGGAACGCAGATACGCAGTATTTT; CDR3 protein: CASSRSSGGNADTQYF
CDR3 length: 16; D gene: NA; clone size: NA; V gene: TRBV4-1; J gene: TRBJ2-3; CDR3 DNA: TGCGCCAGCAGCCCACGAGGCGAGGGGACCACAGATACGCAGTATTTT; CDR3 protein: CASSPRGEGTTDTQYF
CDR3 length: 14; D gene: NA; clone size: NA; V gene: TRBV9; J gene: TRBJ1-6; CDR3 DNA: TGTGCCAGCAGCGTAGGAGGGAATAATTCACCCCTCCACTTT; CDR3 protein: CASSVGGNNSPLHF
CDR3 length: 15; D gene: NA; clone size: NA; V gene: TRBV6-6; J gene: TRBJ1-4; CDR3 DNA: TGTGCCAGCAGTTACTCGAGGATTTCCTGGGAAAAACTGTTTTTT; CDR3 protein: CASSYSRISWEKLFF
CDR3 length: 14; D gene: TRBD1; clone size: NA; V gene: TRBV13; J gene: TRBJ2-1; CDR3 DNA: TGTGCCAGCAGCTTGGGACAGAAGTACAATGAGCAGTTCTTC; CDR3 protein: CASSLGQKYNEQFF
CDR3 length: 15; D gene: NA; clone size: once; V gene: TRBV19; J gene: TRBJ2-5; CDR3 DNA: TGTGCCAGCCGAAAGGAGGGGGCGAGACAAGAGACCCAGTACTTC; CDR3 protein: CASRKEGARQETQYF
CDR3 length: 16; D gene: TRBD2; clone size: few; V gene: TRBV7-9; J gene: TRBJ2-7; CDR3 DNA: TGTGCCAGCAGCCCCAAGACTAGCGGGATCGACTACGAGCAGTACTTC; CDR3 protein: CASSPKTSGIDYEQYF
CDR3 length: 19; D gene: TRBD2; clone size: NA; V gene: TRBV5-1; J gene: TRBJ2-3; CDR3 DNA: TGCGCCAGCAGCTGGGGACTAGCGGGGGGCTCGGCTAGCACAGATACGCAGTATTTT; CDR3 protein: CASSWGLAGGSASTDTQYF
CDR3 length: 15; D gene: NA; clone size: few; V gene: TRBV4-1; J gene: TRBJ1-5; CDR3 DNA: TGCGCCAGCAGCCAAGCCGGGGCTAGCAATCAGCCCCAGCATTTT; CDR3 protein: CASSQAGASNQPQHF
CDR3 length: 16; D gene: NA; clone size: NA; V gene: TRBV28; J gene: TRBJ1-1; CDR3 DNA: TGTGCCAGCAGCACGGATTACTTGAGAGGGAGCGCTGAAGCTTTCTTT; CDR3 protein: CASSTDYLRGSAEAFF
CDR3 length: 14; D gene: NA; clone size: NA; V gene: TRBV3-1/TRBV3-2; J gene: TRBJ2-3; CDR3 DNA: TGTGCCAGCAGTCCAACTAGGAGCACAGATACGCAGTATTTT; CDR3 protein: CASSPTRSTDTQYF
CDR3 length: 15; D gene: NA; clone size: NA; V gene: TRBV7-8; J gene: TRBJ1-1; CDR3 DNA: TGTGCCAGCAGCTTAGCGCGACCACTGAACACTGAAGCTTTCTTT; CDR3 protein: CASSLARPLNTEAFF
CDR3 length: 14; D gene: NA; clone size: NA; V gene: TRBV27; J gene: TRBJ2-7; CDR3 DNA: TGTGCCAGCAGTTGGGGGACGGCGGGGTACGAGCAGTACTTC; CDR3 protein: CASSWGTAGYEQYF
CDR3 length: 14; D gene: NA; clone size: NA; V gene: TRBV27; J gene: TRBJ1-2; CDR3 DNA: TGTGCCAGCAGTTCCGGACAGTGGGGCTATGGCTACACCTTC; CDR3 protein: CASSSGQWGYGYTF
CDR3 length: 14; D gene: TRBD2; clone size: NA; V gene: TRBV10-2; J gene: TRBJ2-7; CDR3 DNA: TGCGCCAGCAGTGAGGGCGGGGGATACTACGAGCAGTACTTC; CDR3 protein: CASSEGGGYYEQYF
CDR3 length: 18; D gene: TRBD1; clone size: NA; V gene: TRBV5-6; J gene: TRBJ1-5; CDR3 DNA: TGTGCCAGCAGCTTACGCGACAGGGGAGGGATACGCAATCAGCCCCAGCATTTT; CDR3 protein: CASSLRDRGGIRNQPQHF
CDR3 length: 14; D gene: NA; clone size: NA; V gene: TRBV7-6; J gene: TRBJ2-5; CDR3 DNA: TGTGCCAGCAGCTTAGTTGGCTCCCAAGAGACCCAGTACTTC; CDR3 protein: CASSLVGSQETQYF